The rows below give T cell receptor beta chains drawn from one sample of a study of shared clonotypes between healthy human individuals. The assay was immunoSEQ multiplex PCR, and TCRdb's table has in-frame clones only and misses some. The table has about 990,000 clones, approximately 80% seen once. The material sequenced was memory CD4+ T cells from PBMCs. The receptors shown here come from a man younger than 30 in good health. Some clones in this sample may be carry-over from other donors' samples. Both conserved end residues are trimmed from each CDR3.

v_call cdr3_length cdr3_aa
TRBV5-8 13 ASSLAVGGYYGYT
TRBV7-3 15 ASSPRTFRGPTYEQY
TRBV7-2 11 ASSTDRDTEAF
TRBV28 12 ASTLGGRDTEAF
TRBV21-1 12 ASSADREAQPQH
TRBV5-1 12 ASSPGQAGYEQY
TRBV11-1 13 ASSLSREFSYEQY
TRBV6-1 13 ASREDRGVDQPQH
TRBV5-4 13 ASSRQGSGNEKLF
TRBV2 16 ASSEASTSGGYQETQY
TRBV9 12 ASSVARAGGSYT
TRBV7-9 12 ASSSLGGGNGYT
TRBV5-8 9 ASSLLQPQH
TRBV7-2 13 ASSLASRGWTEAF
TRBV9 13 ASSVDAGAGNTIY
TRBV5-1 14 ASSLRQGGRREKLF
TRBV5-6 13 ASSPDIRGSGEQY
TRBV7-9 10 ASSLSGGPQH
TRBV28 11 ASSLSRGRPQH
TRBV15 12 ATSRDRGVNEQF
TRBV5-1 16 ASSFRGLAGGPGNEQF
TRBV7-9 14 ASSLRWQGANNEQF
TRBV9 14 ASSVGRDGMVETQY
TRBV29-1 12 SVGGLGGTYEQY